Sequencing of this T cell receptor beta chain was carried out in a study of cytomegalovirus exposure and HLA in healthy donors. Study-wide results and caveats: The study dropped some indistinguishable V segments, TRBV6-2 and TRBV6-3 among them. In a later analysis, more than 15,000 TCR beta sequences were associated with HLA alleles at 0.05 false discovery rate. It was 160 or so TCR beta chains that were listed as cytomegalovirus-associated.

About this clone itself: Its antigen remains unknown.

The CDR3 covers 16 residues. From germline, CDR1 is LNHDA and CDR2 SQIVND (reference sequence). Trimming at V came to 5 bases and at J to 8 bases, leaving 10 bases not matched to a gene. This PCR relied on a set of 60 Vbeta primers and 13 Jbeta primers. The method was immunoSEQ multiplex PCR; TCRdb's version includes in-frame clones alone and lacks a portion of them. Of more than 110,000 clones in the sample, 80% were seen once. The specimen sequenced was PBMCs. This chain connects TRBV19 to TRBJ1-6; 9 bases map to TRBD1. The sequence came from a male donor in good health and CMV-seropositive. This CDR3 is CASSLGTGLWDSPLHF. CDR3 nucleotide sequence: TGTGCCAGTAGTTTGGGGACAGGGCTGTGGGATTCACCCCTCCACTTT. Full variable domain (missing parts from reference TRBV19 and TRBJ1-6): DGGITQSPKYLFRKEGQNVTLSCEQNLNHDAMYWYRQDPGQGLRLIYYSQIVNDFQKGDIAEGYSVSREKKESFPLTVTSAQKNPTAFYLCASSLGTGLWDSPLHFGNGTRLTVT.